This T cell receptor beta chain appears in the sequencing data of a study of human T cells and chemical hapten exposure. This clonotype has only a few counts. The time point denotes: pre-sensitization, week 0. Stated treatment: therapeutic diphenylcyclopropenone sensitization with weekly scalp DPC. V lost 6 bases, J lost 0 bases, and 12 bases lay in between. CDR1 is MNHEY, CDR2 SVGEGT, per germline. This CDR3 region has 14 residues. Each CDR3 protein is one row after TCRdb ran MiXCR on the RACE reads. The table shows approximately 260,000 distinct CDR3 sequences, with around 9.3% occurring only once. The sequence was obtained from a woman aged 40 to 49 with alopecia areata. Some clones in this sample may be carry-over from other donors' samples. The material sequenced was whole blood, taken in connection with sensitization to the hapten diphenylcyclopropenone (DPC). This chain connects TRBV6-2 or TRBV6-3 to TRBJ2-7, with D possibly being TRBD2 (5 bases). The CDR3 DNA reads TGTGCCAGCAGGAGGGCCATTAGCTCCTACGAGCAGTACTTC. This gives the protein CASRRAISSYEQYF.